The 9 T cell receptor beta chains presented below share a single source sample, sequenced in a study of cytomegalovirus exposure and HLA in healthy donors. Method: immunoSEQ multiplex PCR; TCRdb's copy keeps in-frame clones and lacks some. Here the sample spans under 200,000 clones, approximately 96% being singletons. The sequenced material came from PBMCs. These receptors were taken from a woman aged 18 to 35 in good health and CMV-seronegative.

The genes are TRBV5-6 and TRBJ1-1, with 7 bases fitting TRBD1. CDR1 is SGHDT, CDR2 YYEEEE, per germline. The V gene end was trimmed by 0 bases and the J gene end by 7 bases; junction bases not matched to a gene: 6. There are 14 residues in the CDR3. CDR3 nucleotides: TGTGCCAGCAGCTTGGGACAGGGATTCGGTGAAGCTTTCTTT. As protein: CASSLGQGFGEAFF. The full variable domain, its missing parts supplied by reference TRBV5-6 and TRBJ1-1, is DAGVTQSPTHLIKTRGQQVTLRCSPKSGHDTVSWYQQALGQGPQFIFQYYEEEERQRGNFPDRFSGHQFPNYSSELNVNALLLGDSALYLCASSLGQGFGEAFFGQGTRLTVV.

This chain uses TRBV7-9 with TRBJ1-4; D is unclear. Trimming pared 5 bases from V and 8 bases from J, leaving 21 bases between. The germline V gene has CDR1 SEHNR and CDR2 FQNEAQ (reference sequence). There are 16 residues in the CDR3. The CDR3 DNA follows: TGTGCCAGCAGCCCCGGATGGGGAGCCCAAGGCGAAAAACTGTTTTTT. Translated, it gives CASSPGWGAQGEKLFF.

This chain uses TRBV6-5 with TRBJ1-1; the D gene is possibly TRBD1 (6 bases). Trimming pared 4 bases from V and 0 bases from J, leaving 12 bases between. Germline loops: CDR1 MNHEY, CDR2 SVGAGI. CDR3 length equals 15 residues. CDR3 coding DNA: TGTGCCAGCAGTTCGCCGGACAGTGTGAACACTGAAGCTTTCTTT. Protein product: CASSSPDSVNTEAFF.

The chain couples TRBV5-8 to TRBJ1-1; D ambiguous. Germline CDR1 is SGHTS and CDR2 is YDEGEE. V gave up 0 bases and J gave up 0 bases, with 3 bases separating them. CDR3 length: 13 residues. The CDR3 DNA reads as TGTGCCAGCAGCTTGGGAGTGAACACTGAAGCTTTCTTT. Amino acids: CASSLGVNTEAFF.

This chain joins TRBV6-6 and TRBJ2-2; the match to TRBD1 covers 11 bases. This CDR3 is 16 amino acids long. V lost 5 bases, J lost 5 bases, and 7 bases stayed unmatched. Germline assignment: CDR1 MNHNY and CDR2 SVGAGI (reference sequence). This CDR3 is CASSKHGTGGTGELFF. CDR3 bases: TGTGCCAGCAGTAAACACGGGACAGGGGGTACCGGGGAGCTGTTTTTT.

CDR3 residues: CASSPGTDTQYF. CDR3 DNA: TGTGCCAGCAGCCCCGGCACAGATACGCAGTATTTT. The chain combines TRBV7-2 with TRBJ2-3, with D uncertain. Per the germline V gene, CDR1 is SGHTA and CDR2 is FQGNSA. The V and J ends lost 5 bases and 1 base respectively, with 4 bases between them. The CDR3 length is 12 residues.

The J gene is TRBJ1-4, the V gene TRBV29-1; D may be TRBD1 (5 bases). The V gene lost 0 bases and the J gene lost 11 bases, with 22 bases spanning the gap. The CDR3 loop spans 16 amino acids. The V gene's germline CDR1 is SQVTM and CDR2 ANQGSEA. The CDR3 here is CSVEDRRGSRGTKLFF. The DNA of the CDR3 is TGCAGCGTTGAAGATCGGAGGGGCAGCCGGGGGACGAAACTGTTTTTT.

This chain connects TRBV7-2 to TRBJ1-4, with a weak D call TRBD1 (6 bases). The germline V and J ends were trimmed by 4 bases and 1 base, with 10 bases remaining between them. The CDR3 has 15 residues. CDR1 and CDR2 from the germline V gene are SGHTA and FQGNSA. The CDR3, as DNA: TGTGCCAGCAGCTCCACAGGGCGAACTAATGAAAAACTGTTTTTT. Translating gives CASSSTGRTNEKLFF.

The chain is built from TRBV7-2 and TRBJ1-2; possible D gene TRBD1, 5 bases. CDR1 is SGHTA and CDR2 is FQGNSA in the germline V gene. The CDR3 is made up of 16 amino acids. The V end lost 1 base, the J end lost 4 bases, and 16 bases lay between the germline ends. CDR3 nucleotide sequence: TGTGCCAGCAGCTTAGTAATAGGGAGGGACCCCTATGGCTACACCTTC. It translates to CASSLVIGRDPYGYTF.